This T cell receptor beta chain was observed in a study of pediatric ulcerative colitis (dated by TCRdb to the late 2010s). In the study overall: Of the ulcerative colitis patients, roughly seven had pancolitis and two had left-sided colitis, and histology in every patient was consistent with ulcerative colitis. Nine newly diagnosed, treatment-naive pediatric ulcerative colitis patients and a handful of non-IBD control children each provided paired blood and rectal samples. By Pediatric Ulcerative Colitis Activity Index, mild disease was classified in a couple of patients, moderate disease in several and acute severe colitis in three. What the research found in general, with its limitations: For technical reasons, the blood samples of a couple of patients yielded substantially fewer templates, so those samples were excluded from the blood-rectal overlap analysis. Features of the rectal repertoire distinguished controls, mild-moderate colitis patients and acute severe colitis patients, and in acute severe colitis rectal diversity was lower because of clonal expansions. With only a few individuals, the healthy control group was small. Two rectal CDR3 clonotypes were detected in all ulcerative colitis patients and were not detected in any of the controls. Because repertoires were derived from total lymphocyte DNA, patterns in rare subsets such as regulatory T cells may not have been reflected. Autologous blood-rectal clonal overlap was significantly higher in ulcerative colitis patients than in controls, suggesting increased T cell trafficking to inflamed tissue.

Before the diagnostic colonoscopy, none of the ulcerative colitis patients had been given immunosuppressive medication. A blood sample was drawn at the time of the colonoscopy. The Wizard kit (Promega) was used to extract genomic DNA from the blood and intestinal samples. Using the immunoSEQ TRB Survey service, rearranged CDR3 beta regions were amplified from genomic DNA with multiplex V and J primers. Survey-level sequencing depth of up to 500,000 reads per sample was used to keep depth equal across samples. The libraries were purified and pooled, then sequenced using Illumina technology. On the study's bioinformatics: Productive clonality, sample overlap, pairwise scatters, CDR3 beta length, V/D/J gene usage and productiveness were assessed with immunoSEQ online tools. Calculated diversity was the number of unique rearrangements divided by total templates times 100; Shannon and Simpson indices were also computed. Z-score normalized data were analyzed by principal component analysis with the R prcomp function and the ggbiplot package. Morisita's index was used to quantify the clonal overlap between blood and rectum within each subject. The table comes from immuneACCESS by way of TCRdb, which keeps in-frame sequences with V and J called. Part of the clones is missing from these tables; in studies checked, under half for an unresolved V gene and the rest for unknown reasons. The V and J calls and the clone size are those of that table, but D and trimming were determined from the DNA. This sample comprises 55,000 to 80,000 clones, 75% to 85% of them detected only once. The ten largest clones take up roughly 5.5% of the sample.

This clone was counted between two and nine times. Its target antigen remains unknown. Within one base of it there is no much larger clone, and no base qualities were kept. Looking up the germline V gene (reference sequence) yields CDR1 LNHDA and CDR2 SQIVND. V loses 4 bases, J loses 1 base, and the germline ends lie 7 bases apart. From the cysteine through the phenylalanine, the CDR3 covers 13 amino acids. The kept DNA is CDR3 alone, 39 bases in frame from the first base. The V and J segments used are TRBV19 and TRBJ1-1, and TRBD1 may be the D gene, going by 5 matching bases. This sequence was found in a boy aged 5-17 years with moderate ulcerative colitis. Sequencing used blood. The nucleotides are TGTGCCAGTAGTACGGGACGGAACACTGAAGCTTTCTTT. Its amino acids are CASSTGRNTEAFF.